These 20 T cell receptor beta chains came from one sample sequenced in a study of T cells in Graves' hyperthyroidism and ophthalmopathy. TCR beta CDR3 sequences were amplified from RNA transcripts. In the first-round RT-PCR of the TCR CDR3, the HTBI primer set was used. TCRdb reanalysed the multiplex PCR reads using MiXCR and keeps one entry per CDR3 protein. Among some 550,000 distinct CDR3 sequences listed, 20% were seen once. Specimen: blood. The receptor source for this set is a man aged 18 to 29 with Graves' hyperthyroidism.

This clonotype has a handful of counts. CDR3: CASTITGGVLNTEAFF. The CDR3, as DNA: TGTGCCAGCACCATCACAGGGGGGGTATTGAACACTGAAGCTTTCTTT. The rearrangement joins TRBV11-2 to TRBJ1-1, with 8 bases lining up with TRBD1. CDR3 length: 16 amino acids. V lost 7 bases to trimming and J lost 0 bases; unmatched junction nucleotides: 10. CDR1 SGHAT and CDR2 FQNNGV come from the germline V gene.

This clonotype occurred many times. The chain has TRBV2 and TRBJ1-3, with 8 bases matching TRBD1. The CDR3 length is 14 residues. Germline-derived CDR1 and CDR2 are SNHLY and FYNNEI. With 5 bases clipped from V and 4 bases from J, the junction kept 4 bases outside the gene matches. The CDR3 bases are TGTGCCAGCAGTTTAGACAGGGGAGGAAACACCATATATTTT. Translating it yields CASSLDRGGNTIYF.

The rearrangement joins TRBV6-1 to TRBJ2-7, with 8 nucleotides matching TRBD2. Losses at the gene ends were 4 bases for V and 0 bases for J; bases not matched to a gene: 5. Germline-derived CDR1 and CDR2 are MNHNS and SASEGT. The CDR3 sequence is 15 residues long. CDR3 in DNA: TGTGCCAGCAGTGGACTAGCGAGAGCCTCCTACGAGCAGTACTTC. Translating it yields CASSGLARASYEQYF.

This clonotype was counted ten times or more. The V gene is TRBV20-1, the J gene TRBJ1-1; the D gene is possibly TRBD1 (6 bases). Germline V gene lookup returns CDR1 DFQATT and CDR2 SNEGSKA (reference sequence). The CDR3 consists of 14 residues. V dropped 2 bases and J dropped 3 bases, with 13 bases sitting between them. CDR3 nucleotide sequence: TGCAGTGCTAGAACCCGGGACACCTACACTGAAGCTTTCTTT. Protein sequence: CSARTRDTYTEAFF.

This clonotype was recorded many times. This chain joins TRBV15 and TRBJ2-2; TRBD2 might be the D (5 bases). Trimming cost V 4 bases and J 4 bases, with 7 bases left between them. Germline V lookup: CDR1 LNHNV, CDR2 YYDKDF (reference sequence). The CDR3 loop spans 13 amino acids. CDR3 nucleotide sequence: TGTGCCACCAGCAACCTAGCCACCGGGGAGCTGTTTTTT. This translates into CATSNLATGELFF. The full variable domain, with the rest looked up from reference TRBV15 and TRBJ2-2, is DAMVIQNPRYQVTQFGKPVTLSCSQTLNHNVMYWYQQKSSQAPKLLFHYYDKDFNNEADTPDNFQSRRPNTSFCFLDIRSPGLGDTAMYLCATSNLATGELFFGEGSRLTVL.

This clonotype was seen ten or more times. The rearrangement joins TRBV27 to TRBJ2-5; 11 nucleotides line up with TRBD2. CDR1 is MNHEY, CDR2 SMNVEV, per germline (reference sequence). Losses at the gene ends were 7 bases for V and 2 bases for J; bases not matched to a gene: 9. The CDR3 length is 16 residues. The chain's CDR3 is CASKGLAGGGQETQYF. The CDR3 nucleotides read TGTGCCAGCAAAGGGCTAGCGGGGGGCGGACAAGAGACCCAGTACTTC.

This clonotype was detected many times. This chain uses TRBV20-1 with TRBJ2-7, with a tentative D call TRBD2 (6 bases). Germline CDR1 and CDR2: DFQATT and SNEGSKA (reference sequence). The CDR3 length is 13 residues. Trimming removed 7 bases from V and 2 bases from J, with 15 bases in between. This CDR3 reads CSGSRGTPYEQYF. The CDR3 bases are TGCAGTGGGAGCCGAGGGACTCCCTACGAGCAGTACTTC.

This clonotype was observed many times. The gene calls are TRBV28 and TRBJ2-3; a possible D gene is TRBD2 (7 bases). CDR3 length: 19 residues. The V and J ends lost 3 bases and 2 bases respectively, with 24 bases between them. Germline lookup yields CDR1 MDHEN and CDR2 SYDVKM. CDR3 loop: CASSFSPATGGPITDTQYF. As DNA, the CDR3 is TGTGCCAGCAGTTTCTCACCAGCAACGGGGGGCCCAATCACAGATACGCAGTATTTT.

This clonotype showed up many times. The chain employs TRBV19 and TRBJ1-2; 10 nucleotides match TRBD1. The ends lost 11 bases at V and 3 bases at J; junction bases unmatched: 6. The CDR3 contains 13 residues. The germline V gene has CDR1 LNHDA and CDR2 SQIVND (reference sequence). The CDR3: CASDRGYHYGYTF. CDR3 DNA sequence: TGTGCCTCGGACAGGGGGTATCACTATGGCTACACCTTC.

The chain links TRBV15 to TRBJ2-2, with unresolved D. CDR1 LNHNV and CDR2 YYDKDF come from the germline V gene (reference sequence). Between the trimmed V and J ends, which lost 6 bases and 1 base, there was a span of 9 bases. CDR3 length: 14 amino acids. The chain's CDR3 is CATRGVGNTGELFF. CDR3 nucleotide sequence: TGTGCCACCAGGGGCGTTGGGAACACCGGGGAGCTGTTTTTT.

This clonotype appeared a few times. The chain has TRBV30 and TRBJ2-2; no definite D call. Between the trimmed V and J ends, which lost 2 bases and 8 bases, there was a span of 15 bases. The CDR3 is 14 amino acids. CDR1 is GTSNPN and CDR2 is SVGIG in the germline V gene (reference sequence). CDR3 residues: CAWSKGLAGGELFF. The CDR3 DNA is TGTGCCTGGAGTAAAGGTCTCGCCGGGGGGGAGCTGTTTTTT.

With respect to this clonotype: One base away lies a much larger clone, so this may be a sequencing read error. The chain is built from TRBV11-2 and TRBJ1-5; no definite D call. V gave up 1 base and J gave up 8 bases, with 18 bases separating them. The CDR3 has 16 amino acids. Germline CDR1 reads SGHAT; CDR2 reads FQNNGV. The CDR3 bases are TGTGCCAGCAGCTTAGGGTCGAACAGCTTGATGGAGCCCCAGCATTTT. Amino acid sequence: CASSLGSNSLMEPQHF.

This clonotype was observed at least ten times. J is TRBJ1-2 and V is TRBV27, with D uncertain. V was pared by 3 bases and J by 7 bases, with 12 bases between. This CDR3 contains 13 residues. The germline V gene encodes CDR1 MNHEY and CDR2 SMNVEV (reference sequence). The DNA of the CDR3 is TGTGCCAGCAGTTTCGGAGCTCTCAGTGGCTACACCTTC. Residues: CASSFGALSGYTF.

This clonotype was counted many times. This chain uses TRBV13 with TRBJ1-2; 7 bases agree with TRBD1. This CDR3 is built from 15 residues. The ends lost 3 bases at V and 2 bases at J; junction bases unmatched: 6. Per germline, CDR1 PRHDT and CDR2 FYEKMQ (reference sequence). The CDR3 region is CASSFTGEGNYGYTF. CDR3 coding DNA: TGTGCCAGCAGCTTTACAGGGGAAGGAAACTATGGCTACACCTTC.

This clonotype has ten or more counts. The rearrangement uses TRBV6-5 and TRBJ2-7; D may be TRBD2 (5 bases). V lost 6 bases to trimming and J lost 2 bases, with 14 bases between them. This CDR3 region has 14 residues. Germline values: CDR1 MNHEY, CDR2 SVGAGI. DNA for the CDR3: TGTGCCAGCAGGACGAGGGAGACGCCCTACGAGCAGTACTTC. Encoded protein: CASRTRETPYEQYF.

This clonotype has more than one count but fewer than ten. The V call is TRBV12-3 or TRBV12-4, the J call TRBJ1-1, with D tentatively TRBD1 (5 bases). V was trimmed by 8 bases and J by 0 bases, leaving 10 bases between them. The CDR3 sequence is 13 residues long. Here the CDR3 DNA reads TGTGCCAGCGGCAGGGTGGTGAACACTGAAGCTTTCTTT. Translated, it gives CASGRVVNTEAFF.

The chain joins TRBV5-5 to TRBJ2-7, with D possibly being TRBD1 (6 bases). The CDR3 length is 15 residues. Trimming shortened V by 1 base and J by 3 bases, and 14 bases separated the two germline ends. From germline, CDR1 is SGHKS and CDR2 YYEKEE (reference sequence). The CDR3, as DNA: TGTGCCAGCAGCTTGTTTTGGACAGACCACTACGAGCAGTACTTC. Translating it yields CASSLFWTDHYEQYF.

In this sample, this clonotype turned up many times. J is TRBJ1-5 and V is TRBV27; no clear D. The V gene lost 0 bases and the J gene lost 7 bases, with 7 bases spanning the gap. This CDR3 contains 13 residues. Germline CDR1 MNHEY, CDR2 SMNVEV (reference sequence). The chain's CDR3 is CASSLSYGQPQHF. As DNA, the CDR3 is TGTGCCAGCAGTTTATCCTACGGGCAGCCCCAGCATTTT.

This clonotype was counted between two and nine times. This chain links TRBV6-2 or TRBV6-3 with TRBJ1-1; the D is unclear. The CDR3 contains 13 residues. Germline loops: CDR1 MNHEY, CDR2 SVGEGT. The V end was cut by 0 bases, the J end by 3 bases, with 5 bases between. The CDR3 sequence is CASSYSAHTEAFF. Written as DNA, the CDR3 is TGTGCCAGCAGTTACTCAGCCCACACTGAAGCTTTCTTT.

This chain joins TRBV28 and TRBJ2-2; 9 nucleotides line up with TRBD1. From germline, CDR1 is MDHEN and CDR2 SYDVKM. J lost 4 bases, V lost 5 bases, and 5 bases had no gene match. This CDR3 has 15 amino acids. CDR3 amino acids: CASSTGGLGTGELFF. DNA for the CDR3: TGTGCCAGCAGTACAGGGGGCCTTGGCACCGGGGAGCTGTTTTTT.